This TCR beta chain was sequenced during a study of blood T cell repertoires in COVID-19. At the level of the study: Samples of COVID-19 (acute and convalescent) were obtained from the United States, Italy and Spain.

Germline CDR1 and CDR2: SGHDN and FVKESK. J was trimmed by 4 bases and V by 6 bases; bases with no gene match: 3. The length of the CDR3 is 13 residues. Under the authors' procedure: Reference gene primer amplification gave nucleated cell count estimates. Generated by immunoSEQ multiplex PCR, the TCRdb table keeps only in-frame clones and is missing some. That table gives V, J and clone size, and the DNA gave D and trimming. The table shows more than 200,000 clones, with 80% to 90% occurring only once. Sequenced material: peripheral blood. V gene TRBV14 combines with J gene TRBJ2-5; TRBD1 aligns across 9 bases. This TCR was recovered from a man aged 40-55 years with acute or convalescent COVID-19. CDR3 nucleotides: TGTGCCAGCAGACAGGGGGCTGTAGAGACCCAGTACTTC. Its translation: CASRQGAVETQYF. Together with reference TRBV14 and TRBJ2-5, the CDR3 gives the full variable domain: EAGVTQFPSHSVIEKGQTVTLRCDPISGHDNLYWYRRVMGKEIKFLLHFVKESKQDESGMPNNRFLAERTGGTYSTLKVQPAELEDSGVYFCASRQGAVETQYFGPGTRLLVL.